These 19 T cell receptor beta chains were sequenced from one sample in a study of T cells in localized non-small cell lung cancer. The method was immunoSEQ multiplex PCR; TCRdb's version includes in-frame clones alone and lacks a portion of them. The top ten clones hold roughly a sixth of a sample with 40,000 to 65,000 clones, approximately 86% of them seen once. This specimen was PBMCs, taken before any cancer treatment. The receptors come from a female donor with stage II lung adenocarcinoma.

The chain combines TRBV5-1 with TRBJ2-2, with 9 bases aligning to TRBD2. CDR1 and CDR2 from the germline V gene are SGHRS and YFSETQ. V lost 1 base and J lost 2; bases outside the gene matches: 3. This CDR3 comprises 16 residues. The CDR3 DNA sequence: TGCGCCAGCAGCTTGAGACTAGCGGCTAACACCGGGGAGCTGTTTTTT. It translates to CASSLRLAANTGELFF.

The chain joins TRBV7-2 to TRBJ2-4; no firm D call. V was shortened by 1 base and J by 0 bases, with 10 bases between the two germline ends. CDR1 is SGHTA and CDR2 is FQGNSA in the germline V gene. The CDR3 spans 16 residues. This chain's CDR3 is CASSLVLSVAKNIQYF. The CDR3 bases are TGTGCCAGCAGCTTAGTTCTATCTGTAGCCAAAAACATTCAGTACTTC.

The chain uses TRBV7-3 and TRBJ2-1; D might be TRBD2 (5 bases). V was clipped by 5 bases and J by 1 base, with 18 bases between them. Per germline, CDR1 SGHTA and CDR2 FQGTGA. The CDR3 sequence is 17 residues long. CDR3 DNA sequence: TGTGCCAGCAGCCGGCAAGGACTGCACGTATCCTACAATGAGCAGTTCTTC. Encoded protein: CASSRQGLHVSYNEQFF.

This clone appeared a single time. This chain joins TRBV30 and TRBJ1-2; D not resolved. This CDR3 has 12 residues. CDR1 and CDR2 from the germline V gene are GTSNPN and SVGIG (reference sequence). The V end was cut by 2 bases, the J end by 0 bases, with 4 bases between. Here the CDR3 reads CAWSRANYGYTF. The CDR3 nucleotides are TGTGCCTGGAGTAGGGCTAACTATGGCTACACCTTC.

The chain has TRBV25-1 and TRBJ2-5; D call uncertain. Germline CDR1 and CDR2: MGHDK and SYGVNS. The ends were cut back, 3 bases at V and 3 bases at J, with 11 bases in the middle. The CDR3 contains 14 residues. The CDR3, as DNA: TGTGCCAGCAGTGATCGCCTGGCAGAAGAGACCCAGTACTTC. Protein: CASSDRLAEETQYF.

This clone was detected only a few times. The chain joins TRBV4-2 to TRBJ1-1; TRBD1 matches at 8 bases. CDR1 and CDR2 from the germline V gene are LGHNA and YNFKEQ. V shed 4 bases, J shed 3 bases, and the junction held 10 bases outside the gene matches. CDR3 length: 16 amino acids. The DNA of the CDR3 is TGTGCCAGCAGCCCCAGACAGGGGCGCACGGACACTGAAGCTTTCTTT. It encodes CASSPRQGRTDTEAFF.

The J gene is TRBJ2-7, the V gene TRBV7-2; the D gene is possibly TRBD2 (5 bases). The CDR3 extends over 14 amino acids. V lost 2 bases and J 6 bases, leaving 14 bases between the germline ends. Germline loops: CDR1 SGHTA, CDR2 FQGNSA. CDR3 in DNA: TGTGCCAGCAGCTTAAGGCACGGAGGAGGCGAGCAGTACTTC. This encodes CASSLRHGGGEQYF.

The V call is TRBV19, the J call TRBJ2-1, with TRBD2 matching 9 bases. There are 12 residues in the CDR3. The trim removed 10 bases at V and 9 bases at J, leaving 7 bases unmatched. Germline-derived CDR1 and CDR2 are LNHDA and SQIVND (reference sequence). CDR3 nucleotides: TGTGCCACTCAGCGGGGGGAGAGTGAGCAGTTCTTC. Amino acid sequence: CATQRGESEQFF.

V usage is TRBV27 and J usage is TRBJ1-1, with D possibly matching TRBD1 (6 bases). Deletions cut 6 bases from V and 5 bases from J, with 19 bases between. There are 15 residues in the CDR3. Germline V gene lookup returns CDR1 MNHEY and CDR2 SMNVEV (reference sequence). The CDR3 region has the DNA TGTGCCAGCAGCCCGCTCGGACAGCAGCTTACTGAAGCTTTCTTT. Amino acid sequence: CASSPLGQQLTEAFF.

V and J are TRBV5-1 and TRBJ2-6, with a possible D match to TRBD1 (5 bases). The germline V gene has CDR1 SGHRS and CDR2 YFSETQ. V was cut by 4 bases and J by 0 bases, with 14 bases left in between. This CDR3 spans 17 amino acids. The CDR3 DNA reads as TGCGCCAGCAGCATAAGGGGTCTACTCTCTGGGGCCAACGTCCTGACTTTC. It yields the protein CASSIRGLLSGANVLTF.

J is TRBJ1-1 and V is TRBV7-9; D uncertain. Trimming cost V 0 bases and J 1 base, with 3 bases left between them. The CDR3 is 13 amino acids. Per the germline V gene, CDR1 is SEHNR and CDR2 is FQNEAQ (reference sequence). The CDR3 DNA reads as TGTGCCAGCAGCTTAGCAGGGAACACTGAAGCTTTCTTT. Its translation: CASSLAGNTEAFF.

The V call is TRBV27, the J call TRBJ1-4, with unresolved D. CDR1 and CDR2 (germline): MNHEY, SMNVEV (reference sequence). V lost 6 bases and J 6 bases, leaving 14 bases between the germline ends. The CDR3 spans 14 residues. In nucleotides, the CDR3 is TGTGCCAGCAGCCAAGGGAGAGAGCATGAAAAACTGTTTTTT. Its translation is CASSQGREHEKLFF.

The V and J genes are TRBV7-2 and TRBJ1-1; D not resolved. Germline-derived CDR1 and CDR2 are SGHTA and FQGNSA. V lost 1 base to trimming and J lost 3 bases, with 9 bases between them. The CDR3 runs to 14 residues. CDR3 coding DNA: TGTGCCAGCAGCTTAGGAACGGGGTACACTGAAGCTTTCTTT. Translation: CASSLGTGYTEAFF. Drawing the rest from reference TRBV7-2 and TRBJ1-1, the complete variable domain is GAGVSQSPSNKVTEKGKDVELRCDPISGHTALYWYRQSLGQGLEFLIYFQGNSAPDKSGLPSDRFSAERTGGSVSTLTIQRTQQEDSAVYLCASSLGTGYTEAFFGQGTRLTVV.

This clone was detected only once. The V gene is TRBV19, the J gene TRBJ1-1; TRBD1 might be the D (5 bases). Germline V gives CDR1 LNHDA, CDR2 SQIVND (reference sequence). Trimming removed 7 bases from V and 11 bases from J, with 11 bases in between. The CDR3 is made up of 10 amino acids. The CDR3 bases are TGTGCCAGTATGAGGGGCGAGGCTTTCTTT. Encoded protein: CASMRGEAFF.

This clone has just a few counts. This chain uses TRBV5-8 with TRBJ1-4; D gene ambiguous. Germline V lookup: CDR1 SGHTS, CDR2 YDEGEE. V gave up 0 bases and J gave up 5 bases, with 14 bases separating them. CDR3 length equals 16 residues. The CDR3 sequence is CASSLELAATNEKLFF. The CDR3 bases are TGTGCCAGCAGCTTGGAGTTGGCAGCTACCAATGAAAAACTGTTTTTT.

The chain couples TRBV11-1 to TRBJ2-4; D assignment may be TRBD1 or TRBD2 (5 bases each). V was shortened by 4 bases and J by 4 bases, with 14 bases between the two germline ends. Germline-derived CDR1 and CDR2 are SGHAT and FQDESV (reference sequence). The length of the CDR3 is 15 residues. DNA for the CDR3: TGTGCCAGCAGCTCCGGGACGGAGAAAAAAAACATTCAGTACTTC. It encodes CASSSGTEKKNIQYF.

V usage is TRBV7-6 and J usage is TRBJ2-7; weak D call: TRBD1 (6 bases). Trimming removed 1 base at V and 2 bases at J, with 12 bases between. Per the germline V gene, CDR1 is SGHVS and CDR2 is FNYEAQ. There are 15 residues in the CDR3. The CDR3 here is CASSLVPTGTYEQYF. In nucleotides, the CDR3 is TGTGCCAGCAGCTTAGTACCGACAGGTACCTACGAGCAGTACTTC. Drawing the rest from reference TRBV7-6 and TRBJ2-7, the complete variable domain is GAGVSQSPRYKVTKRGQDVALRCDPISGHVSLYWYRQALGQGPEFLTYFNYEAQQDKSGLPNDRFSAERPEGSISTLTIQRTEQRDSAMYRCASSLVPTGTYEQYFGPGTRLTVT.

V and J are TRBV7-3 and TRBJ2-1; 7 nucleotides align to TRBD2. With V trimmed by 2 bases and J by 3 bases, 1 base remained unmatched. Per the germline V gene, CDR1 is SGHTA and CDR2 is FQGTGA. The CDR3 sequence is 14 residues long. The CDR3 sequence is CASSLAGDYNEQFF. The CDR3 DNA reads as TGTGCCAGCAGCTTAGCGGGGGACTACAATGAGCAGTTCTTC.

The V and J genes are TRBV6-5 and TRBJ2-7, with 7 positions matching TRBD2. Germline CDR1 reads MNHEY; CDR2 reads SVGAGI. The CDR3 length is 14 residues. Losses at the gene ends were 3 bases for V and 3 bases for J; bases not matched to a gene: 5. CDR3 residues: CASSYGGGDYEQYF. The DNA of the CDR3 is TGTGCCAGCAGTTATGGCGGGGGAGACTACGAGCAGTACTTC.